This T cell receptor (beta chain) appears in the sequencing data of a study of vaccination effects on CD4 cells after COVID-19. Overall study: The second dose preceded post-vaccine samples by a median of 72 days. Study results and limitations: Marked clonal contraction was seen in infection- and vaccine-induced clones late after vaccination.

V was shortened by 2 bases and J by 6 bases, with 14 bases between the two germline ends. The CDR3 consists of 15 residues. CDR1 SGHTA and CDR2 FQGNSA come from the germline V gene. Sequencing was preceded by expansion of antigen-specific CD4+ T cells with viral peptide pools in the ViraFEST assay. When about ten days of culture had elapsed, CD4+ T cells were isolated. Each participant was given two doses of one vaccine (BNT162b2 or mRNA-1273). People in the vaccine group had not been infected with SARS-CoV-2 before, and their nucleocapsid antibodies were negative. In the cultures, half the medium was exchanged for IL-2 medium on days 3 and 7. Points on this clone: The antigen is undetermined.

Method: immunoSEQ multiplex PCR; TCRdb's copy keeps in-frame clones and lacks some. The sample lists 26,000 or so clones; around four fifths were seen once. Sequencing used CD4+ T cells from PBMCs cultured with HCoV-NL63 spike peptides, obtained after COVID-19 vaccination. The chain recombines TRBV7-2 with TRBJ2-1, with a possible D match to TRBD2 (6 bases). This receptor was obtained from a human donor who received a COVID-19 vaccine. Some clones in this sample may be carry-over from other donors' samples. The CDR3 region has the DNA TGTGCCAGCAGCTTACCGGGAGAACGGGTCAATGAGCAGTTCTTC. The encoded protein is CASSLPGERVNEQFF.